The 17 T cell receptor beta chains listed next were all sequenced from one sample in a study of T cells in Graves' hyperthyroidism and ophthalmopathy. RNA transcripts yielded amplified TCR beta CDR3 regions. First-round RT-PCR targeting the TCR CDR3 was performed with the HTBI primer set. In TCRdb, the multiplex PCR reads were re-called with MiXCR into one record per CDR3 protein. Among 500,000 to 550,000 distinct CDR3 sequences listed, about 20% were seen once. Sequenced material: blood. These TCRs come from a man aged 40-49 years with Graves' ophthalmopathy.

In this sample, this clonotype turned up a few times. V and J are TRBV20-1 and TRBJ1-1; D is undetermined. There are 14 residues in the CDR3. The germline V and J ends were trimmed by 6 bases and 4 bases, with 18 bases remaining between them. From germline, CDR1 is DFQATT and CDR2 SNEGSKA (reference sequence). The CDR3 DNA sequence: TGCAGTGCGTGGAGGGAAGCGTTGAGCACTGAAGCTTTCTTT. Protein sequence: CSAWREALSTEAFF.

This clonotype occurred a few times. J is TRBJ2-5 and V is TRBV6-1; 12 bases map to TRBD2. The CDR3 runs 15 residues. CDR1 is MNHNS and CDR2 is SASEGT in the germline V gene. Losses at the gene ends were 2 bases for V and 4 bases for J; bases not matched to a gene: 2. The CDR3 reads CASSELAGGPETQYF. CDR3 nucleotides: TGTGCCAGCAGTGAACTAGCGGGGGGGCCAGAGACCCAGTACTTC.

This chain links TRBV10-3 with TRBJ2-2; 7 nucleotides match TRBD1. Germline CDR1 and CDR2: ENHRY and SYGVKD. Losses at the gene ends were 6 bases for V and 4 bases for J; bases not matched to a gene: 8. This CDR3 spans 15 amino acids. CDR3 DNA sequence: TGTGCCATCAGGACAGGGTCGGAGCTCACCGGGGAGCTGTTTTTT. Amino acids: CAIRTGSELTGELFF.

This clonotype was seen only a few times. The chain has TRBV9 and TRBJ2-3; D is undetermined. This CDR3 has 17 residues. Germline assignment: CDR1 SGDLS and CDR2 YYNGEE. V was cut by 4 bases and J by 0 bases, with 18 bases left in between. The CDR3 region has the DNA TGTGCCAGCAGCCTAGACGAGTCCTACTCTAGCACAGATACGCAGTATTTT. This sequence encodes CASSLDESYSSTDTQYF.

In the case of this clonotype: The CDR3 does not end in the conserved phenylalanine or tryptophan, so this is likely a read error. The gene calls are TRBV30 and TRBJ1-3, with D tentatively TRBD1 (5 bases). V gave up 3 bases and J gave up 0 bases, with 9 bases separating them. The CDR3 runs 14 residues. Germline assignment: CDR1 GTSNPN and CDR2 SVGIG (reference sequence). Here the CDR3 DNA reads TGTGCCTGGAGGGGACTTCTCTCTGGAAACACCATATATCTT. Amino acid sequence: CAWRGLLSGNTIYL.

The chain has TRBV15 and TRBJ2-3; 8 positions match TRBD2. V trimming: 0 bases; J trimming: 2 bases; junction bases outside the gene matches: 1. Per germline, CDR1 LNHNV and CDR2 YYDKDF (reference sequence). The CDR3 totals 15 residues. This CDR3 reads CATSRDSGATDTQYF. Here the CDR3 DNA reads TGTGCCACCAGCAGAGATAGCGGGGCCACAGATACGCAGTATTTT.

This clonotype was counted at least ten times. The rearrangement links TRBV12-3 or TRBV12-4 to TRBJ2-5; possible D gene TRBD1, 6 bases. The CDR3 runs to 14 residues. V lost 3 bases and J lost 4, with 12 bases in between. CDR3 in amino acids: CASSFQTGTETQYF. The CDR3 DNA reads as TGTGCCAGCAGTTTCCAAACAGGGACAGAGACCCAGTACTTC.

This clonotype was observed a few times. The chain has TRBV24-1 and TRBJ2-1, with D hard to call. The CDR3 totals 11 residues. Germline CDR1 is KGHDR and CDR2 is SFDVKD. Trimming cost V 6 bases and J 8 bases, with 7 bases left between them. CDR3 loop: CATSRTYEQFF. The CDR3 DNA sequence: TGTGCCACCAGTCGAACATATGAGCAGTTCTTC.

This clonotype has ten or more counts. J is TRBJ2-7 and V is TRBV6-1; tentatively, D is TRBD1 (5 bases). V lost 5 bases, J lost 3 bases, and 11 bases lay in between. This CDR3 region has 13 residues. From germline, CDR1 is MNHNS and CDR2 SASEGT. DNA for the CDR3: TGTGCCAGCAGTCAGACAGCGAACTACGAGCAGTACTTC. Protein product: CASSQTANYEQYF.

This clonotype was picked up a small number of times. The chain recombines TRBV10-3 with TRBJ2-3; 7 bases map to TRBD1. With V trimmed by 6 bases and J by 0 bases, 9 bases remained unmatched. CDR1 and CDR2 from the germline V gene are ENHRY and SYGVKD. The length of the CDR3 is 16 residues. CDR3 in DNA: TGTGCCATCAGAGACGGGACAGTCTCAAGCACAGATACGCAGTATTTT. Translation gives CAIRDGTVSSTDTQYF.

There are a few counts of this clonotype. The V call is TRBV6-6, the J call TRBJ2-1; TRBD1 aligns across 8 bases. Germline V gene data show CDR1 as MNHNY and CDR2 as SVGAGI (reference sequence). V shed 0 bases, J shed 7 bases, and the junction held 17 bases outside the gene matches. The CDR3 loop spans 19 amino acids. The CDR3 here is CASSYSRISGTGRLNEQFF. The CDR3, as DNA: TGTGCCAGCAGTTACTCCAGAATCTCCGGGACAGGAAGACTGAATGAGCAGTTCTTC.

In its sample, this clonotype was seen many times. This chain joins TRBV27 and TRBJ2-1, with TRBD2 matching over 14 bases. CDR1 is MNHEY, CDR2 SMNVEV, per germline (reference sequence). J gave up 9 bases and V 5 bases, and 3 bases lay outside the gene matches. The CDR3 spans 14 residues. For the CDR3, the DNA is TGTGCCAGCAGTCGACTAGCGGGGGGGGTTGAGCAGTTCTTC. This translates into CASSRLAGGVEQFF.

To note about this clonotype: A junction end diverges from the germline sequence, so it may reflect a read error. The genes are TRBV27 and TRBJ2-3; 8 nucleotides align to TRBD1. The CDR3 sequence is 18 residues long. CDR1 MNHEY and CDR2 SMNVEV come from the germline V gene (reference sequence). The CDR3, as DNA: TGTGTCAGCAGTTCGGGTCTCGCGCGGCAGGGGGCGAGGGATACGCAGTATTTT. The encoded protein is CVSSSGLARQGARDTQYF.

Ten or more counts support this clonotype. The chain combines TRBV30 with TRBJ2-7; either TRBD1 or TRBD2 may supply D (5 bases each). The CDR3 runs 15 residues. The V end was cut by 3 bases, the J end by 7 bases, with 22 bases between. Per germline, CDR1 GTSNPN and CDR2 SVGIG (reference sequence). CDR3 DNA sequence: TGTGCCTGGAGCTCGTGGGGGACCGTTTCGAGGGAGCAGTACTTC. Residues: CAWSSWGTVSREQYF.

In the case of this clonotype: A clone one base away is much larger, so this may be a read error. The CDR3 protein is CASSGGADTQYF. CDR3 DNA: TGTGCCAGCAGCGGGGGGGCGGATACGCAGTATTTT. V and J are TRBV2 and TRBJ2-3; TRBD2 matches 8 bases. The CDR3 runs to 12 residues. With V trimmed by 6 bases and J by 6 bases, 2 bases remained unmatched. The germline CDR1 and CDR2 sequences are SNHLY and FYNNEI.

This clonotype was seen repeatedly, ten times or more. V gene TRBV28 combines with J gene TRBJ2-4, with D unclear. Germline-derived CDR1 and CDR2 are MDHEN and SYDVKM. The CDR3 totals 14 residues. The V end lost 3 bases, the J end lost 0 bases, and 6 bases lay between the germline ends. The CDR3 nucleotides are TGTGCCAGCAGTTTTGCAGTAGCCAAAAACATTCAGTACTTC. Its translation is CASSFAVAKNIQYF. The full variable domain, in which reference TRBV28 and TRBJ2-4 provide the parts outside the CDR3, is DVKVTQSSRYLVKRTGEKVFLECVQDMDHENMFWYRQDPGLGLRLIYFSYDVKMKEKGDIPEGYSVSREKKERFSLILESASTNQTSMYLCASSFAVAKNIQYFGAGTRLSVL.

This clonotype was counted between two and nine times. The chain combines TRBV4-1 with TRBJ1-2, with D hard to call. The V end was cut by 0 bases, the J end by 4 bases, with 9 bases between. CDR3 length equals 14 residues. The germline V gene encodes CDR1 MGHRA and CDR2 YSYEKL. The CDR3 region has the DNA TGCGCCAGCAGCCAAGATGGACGGGTCTATGGCTACACCTTC. Protein product: CASSQDGRVYGYTF.